A selection of T cell receptor beta chains follows, all from one sample in a study of blood T cell repertoires in COVID-19. This table comes from immunoSEQ multiplex PCR, and its TCRdb copy is limited to in-frame clones, with some not included. The sample contains almost 250,000 clones, 86% of which appear only once. The sample taken for sequencing was peripheral blood. Receptors were obtained from a woman aged 80 or over with COVID-19, enrolled during active disease. Each CDR3 is given with its conserved first and last residue. D genes are given only for firm matches. Not all rows give a size; the values are once, few, many and, for expanded clones, a class.

v_call: TRBV4-1; d_call: TRBD2; clone_size: .; j_call: TRBJ2-1; cdr3_aa: CASSQDGTSGGAWNEQFF; cdr3_nt: TGCGCCAGCAGCCAAGATGGGACTAGCGGGGGGGCATGGAATGAGCAGTTCTTC
v_call: TRBV24-1; d_call: TRBD2; clone_size: .; j_call: TRBJ2-1; cdr3_aa: CATSLRTSGTNEQFF; cdr3_nt: TGTGCCACCAGTCTTAGGACTAGCGGAACCAATGAGCAGTTCTTC
v_call: TRBV6-2/TRBV6-3; d_call: TRBD1; clone_size: .; j_call: TRBJ2-7; cdr3_aa: CASSSPGQGVYEQYF; cdr3_nt: TGTGCCAGCAGTAGTCCGGGACAGGGGGTCTACGAGCAGTACTTC
v_call: TRBV28; d_call: .; clone_size: .; j_call: TRBJ1-3; cdr3_aa: CASSKPGTLSGNTIYF; cdr3_nt: TGTGCCAGCAGTAAGCCCGGGACACTCTCTGGAAACACCATATATTTT
v_call: TRBV2; d_call: TRBD1; clone_size: few; j_call: TRBJ1-5; cdr3_aa: CASSGQGQPQHF; cdr3_nt: TGTGCCAGCAGTGGACAGGGTCAGCCCCAGCATTTT
v_call: TRBV5-5; d_call: TRBD2; clone_size: .; j_call: TRBJ2-7; cdr3_aa: CASQRGAYEQYF; cdr3_nt: TGTGCCAGCCAGCGGGGGGCCTACGAGCAGTACTTC
v_call: TRBV29-1; d_call: .; clone_size: .; j_call: TRBJ2-3; cdr3_aa: CSVEPGTDTQYF; cdr3_nt: TGCAGCGTTGAACCGGGCACAGATACGCAGTATTTT
v_call: TRBV19; d_call: .; clone_size: .; j_call: TRBJ1-6; cdr3_aa: CASSPGQGLISPLHF; cdr3_nt: TGTGCCAGTAGCCCTGGGCAGGGCCTAATTTCACCCCTCCACTTT
v_call: TRBV27; d_call: TRBD1; clone_size: .; j_call: TRBJ1-1; cdr3_aa: CASSFRGLTEAFF; cdr3_nt: TGTGCCAGCAGTTTTAGGGGGCTCACTGAAGCTTTCTTT
v_call: TRBV6-5; d_call: TRBD1; clone_size: .; j_call: TRBJ1-5; cdr3_aa: CASDSGTGYQPQHF; cdr3_nt: TGTGCCAGCGATTCCGGGACAGGTTATCAGCCCCAGCATTTT
v_call: TRBV27; d_call: .; clone_size: .; j_call: TRBJ1-1; cdr3_aa: CASSFGAIFGAFF; cdr3_nt: TGTGCCAGCAGTTTTGGGGCGATATTCGGAGCTTTCTTT
v_call: TRBV5-1; d_call: TRBD2; clone_size: .; j_call: TRBJ2-7; cdr3_aa: CASSAGNTGGYEQYF; cdr3_nt: TGCGCCAGCAGCGCAGGAAACACGGGAGGGTACGAGCAGTACTTC
v_call: TRBV18; d_call: TRBD1; clone_size: .; j_call: TRBJ1-1; cdr3_aa: CASKGQGNTEAFF; cdr3_nt: TGTGCCAGCAAAGGACAGGGGAACACTGAAGCTTTCTTT
v_call: TRBV4-3; d_call: .; clone_size: .; j_call: TRBJ2-1; cdr3_aa: CASSQQGWRGSEQFF; cdr3_nt: TGCGCCAGCAGCCAACAGGGCTGGAGGGGAAGTGAGCAGTTCTTC
v_call: TRBV2; d_call: TRBD1; clone_size: few; j_call: TRBJ1-6; cdr3_aa: CASSPTGNYNSPLHF; cdr3_nt: TGTGCCAGCAGTCCGACAGGGAACTATAATTCACCCCTCCACTTT
v_call: TRBV10-3; d_call: TRBD2; clone_size: .; j_call: TRBJ2-5; cdr3_aa: CAISGGAGETQYF; cdr3_nt: TGTGCCATCAGCGGGGGGGCTGGGGAGACCCAGTACTTC
v_call: TRBV19; d_call: TRBD1; clone_size: .; j_call: TRBJ1-5; cdr3_aa: CASSGDRDGAPQHF; cdr3_nt: TGTGCCAGTAGTGGAGACAGGGACGGGGCGCCCCAGCATTTT
v_call: TRBV28; d_call: TRBD1; clone_size: .; j_call: TRBJ2-3; cdr3_aa: CASSLTGTGGTDTQYF; cdr3_nt: TGTGCCAGCAGTTTAACCGGGACAGGGGGTACAGATACGCAGTATTTT
v_call: TRBV5-1; d_call: .; clone_size: once; j_call: TRBJ2-2; cdr3_aa: CASSNGGPTGELFF; cdr3_nt: TGCGCCAGCTCGAACGGGGGTCCCACCGGGGAGCTGTTTTTT
v_call: TRBV6-5; d_call: .; clone_size: .; j_call: TRBJ2-7; cdr3_aa: CASSYSSLGGYEQYF; cdr3_nt: TGTGCCAGCAGTTACTCGAGTCTCGGGGGTTACGAGCAGTACTTC
v_call: TRBV30; d_call: .; clone_size: .; j_call: TRBJ1-1; cdr3_aa: CAWEAGFRGNTEAFF; cdr3_nt: TGTGCCTGGGAGGCCGGTTTCAGGGGCAACACTGAAGCTTTCTTT
v_call: TRBV28; d_call: .; clone_size: .; j_call: TRBJ2-7; cdr3_aa: CASEAVSYEQYF; cdr3_nt: TGTGCCAGCGAAGCGGTTTCCTACGAGCAGTACTTC
v_call: TRBV7-2; d_call: .; clone_size: .; j_call: TRBJ2-1; cdr3_aa: CASSFGGPWEQFF; cdr3_nt: TGTGCCAGCAGCTTCGGGGGGCCTTGGGAGCAGTTCTTC
v_call: TRBV12-3/TRBV12-4; d_call: .; clone_size: .; j_call: TRBJ1-5; cdr3_aa: CASSLGAGEPQHF; cdr3_nt: TGTGCCAGCAGTTTGGGGGCCGGGGAGCCCCAGCATTTT
v_call: TRBV7-3; d_call: TRBD2; clone_size: .; j_call: TRBJ2-2; cdr3_aa: CASSFPSGVNTGELFF; cdr3_nt: TGTGCCAGCAGCTTCCCTAGCGGGGTGAACACCGGGGAGCTGTTTTTT
v_call: TRBV4-1; d_call: .; clone_size: .; j_call: TRBJ1-5; cdr3_aa: CASSQGQYQPQHF; cdr3_nt: TGCGCCAGCAGCCAAGGGCAGTATCAGCCCCAGCATTTT
v_call: TRBV12-3/TRBV12-4; d_call: .; clone_size: .; j_call: TRBJ2-1; cdr3_aa: CASSYSGWDEQFF; cdr3_nt: TGTGCCAGCAGTTATAGCGGTTGGGATGAGCAGTTCTTC
v_call: TRBV9; d_call: TRBD1; clone_size: few; j_call: TRBJ1-2; cdr3_aa: CASSASTGAIGGYTF; cdr3_nt: TGTGCCAGCAGCGCCTCGACAGGGGCAATAGGGGGCTACACCTTC
v_call: TRBV5-1; d_call: .; clone_size: once; j_call: TRBJ1-5; cdr3_aa: CASSLAGVPHQPQHF; cdr3_nt: TGCGCCAGCAGCTTGGCCGGGGTTCCACATCAGCCCCAGCATTTT
v_call: TRBV24-1; d_call: .; clone_size: .; j_call: TRBJ2-1; cdr3_aa: CATSGGVQQFF; cdr3_nt: TGTGCCACCAGTGGCGGGGTACAGCAGTTCTTC
v_call: TRBV2; d_call: TRBD1; clone_size: .; j_call: TRBJ1-1; cdr3_aa: CASKPQGLTNTEAFF; cdr3_nt: TGTGCCAGCAAACCACAGGGGTTAACGAACACTGAAGCTTTCTTT
v_call: TRBV5-4; d_call: TRBD1; clone_size: .; j_call: TRBJ1-4; cdr3_aa: CASSGQGAANEKLFF; cdr3_nt: TGTGCCAGCAGCGGACAGGGGGCGGCTAATGAAAAACTGTTTTTT
v_call: TRBV27; d_call: TRBD1; clone_size: once; j_call: TRBJ1-2; cdr3_aa: CASSLTGGAYGYTF; cdr3_nt: TGTGCCAGCAGTTTGACAGGGGGCGCGTATGGCTACACCTTC
v_call: TRBV3-1/TRBV3-2; d_call: .; clone_size: once; j_call: TRBJ1-1; cdr3_aa: CASSPGSGVNTEAFF; cdr3_nt: TGTGCCAGCAGCCCGGGATCGGGGGTGAACACTGAAGCTTTCTTT
v_call: TRBV6-5; d_call: TRBD2; clone_size: .; j_call: TRBJ2-1; cdr3_aa: CASVWASGGLEQFF; cdr3_nt: TGTGCCAGTGTTTGGGCTAGCGGGGGACTCGAGCAGTTCTTC
v_call: TRBV7-2; d_call: TRBD1; clone_size: .; j_call: TRBJ2-3; cdr3_aa: CASSPGTGYTDTQYF; cdr3_nt: TGTGCCAGCAGCCCCGGGACAGGGTACACAGATACGCAGTATTTT
v_call: TRBV18; d_call: TRBD1; clone_size: .; j_call: TRBJ1-4; cdr3_aa: CASSRRDRHEKLFF; cdr3_nt: TGTGCCAGCTCACGCCGGGACAGACATGAAAAACTGTTTTTT
v_call: TRBV19; d_call: TRBD2; clone_size: .; j_call: TRBJ2-1; cdr3_aa: CASSIPYLERGMDNEQFF; cdr3_nt: TGTGCCAGTAGTATCCCCTATCTAGAGCGGGGGATGGACAATGAGCAGTTCTTC
v_call: TRBV6-5; d_call: TRBD1; clone_size: once; j_call: TRBJ1-2; cdr3_aa: CASSRTGLKGYTF; cdr3_nt: TGTGCCAGCAGTCGGACAGGCCTGAAGGGCTACACCTTC
v_call: TRBV2; d_call: .; clone_size: .; j_call: TRBJ1-1; cdr3_aa: CASSEDRGGTEAFF; cdr3_nt: TGTGCCAGCAGTGAAGATCGAGGGGGCACTGAAGCTTTCTTT
v_call: TRBV7-8; d_call: .; clone_size: few; j_call: TRBJ1-4; cdr3_aa: CASSRGHLNEKLFF; cdr3_nt: TGTGCCAGCAGCCGGGGACACCTTAATGAAAAACTGTTTTTT
v_call: TRBV2; d_call: .; clone_size: .; j_call: TRBJ2-7; cdr3_aa: CASKTEGQSYEQYF; cdr3_nt: TGTGCCAGCAAGACGGAAGGACAGTCCTACGAGCAGTACTTC
v_call: TRBV7-9; d_call: .; clone_size: .; j_call: TRBJ1-3; cdr3_aa: CASSLNNLSGNTIYF; cdr3_nt: TGTGCCAGCAGCCTCAACAACCTCTCTGGAAACACCATATATTTT
v_call: TRBV20-1; d_call: TRBD1; clone_size: .; j_call: TRBJ1-5; cdr3_aa: CSASTTGDFQQPQHF; cdr3_nt: TGCAGTGCTAGTACGACAGGGGATTTTCAGCAGCCCCAGCATTTT
v_call: TRBV3-1/TRBV3-2; d_call: .; clone_size: .; j_call: TRBJ1-1; cdr3_aa: CASSRETANTEAFF; cdr3_nt: TGTGCCAGCAGCCGAGAGACAGCAAACACTGAAGCTTTCTTT
v_call: TRBV5-4; d_call: .; clone_size: .; j_call: TRBJ1-1; cdr3_aa: CASSSAWLGNTEAFF; cdr3_nt: TGTGCCAGCAGCTCTGCGTGGCTAGGGAACACTGAAGCTTTCTTT
v_call: TRBV5-4; d_call: .; clone_size: .; j_call: TRBJ2-5; cdr3_aa: CASSLEGLPEETQYF; cdr3_nt: TGTGCCAGCAGCTTGGAGGGACTCCCGGAAGAGACCCAGTACTTC
v_call: TRBV5-1; d_call: TRBD2; clone_size: .; j_call: TRBJ2-3; cdr3_aa: CASSLSRGGFTDTQYF; cdr3_nt: TGCGCCAGCAGCTTGTCGCGGGGGGGATTCACAGATACGCAGTATTTT
v_call: TRBV7-6; d_call: .; clone_size: few; j_call: TRBJ1-6; cdr3_aa: CASSLMEGNNSPLHF; cdr3_nt: TGTGCCAGCAGCTTAATGGAGGGGAATAATTCACCCCTCCACTTT
v_call: TRBV10-3; d_call: TRBD2; clone_size: .; j_call: TRBJ2-2; cdr3_aa: CAISAGRGSDGGELFF; cdr3_nt: TGTGCCATCAGTGCGGGGCGGGGGTCGGACGGCGGGGAGCTGTTTTTT
v_call: TRBV28; d_call: .; clone_size: once; j_call: TRBJ1-5; cdr3_aa: CASSFGGAGQPQHF; cdr3_nt: TGTGCCAGCAGTTTCGGAGGGGCAGGTCAGCCCCAGCATTTT
v_call: TRBV5-6; d_call: TRBD1; clone_size: .; j_call: TRBJ1-4; cdr3_aa: CASSRISHRGNEKLFF; cdr3_nt: TGTGCCAGCAGCCGAATAAGTCACAGGGGTAATGAAAAACTGTTTTTT
v_call: TRBV2; d_call: .; clone_size: .; j_call: TRBJ2-3; cdr3_aa: CASSENGQLSTDTQYF; cdr3_nt: TGTGCCAGCAGTGAAAACGGACAACTTAGCACAGATACGCAGTATTTT
v_call: TRBV5-1; d_call: TRBD1; clone_size: .; j_call: TRBJ2-3; cdr3_aa: CASSQLGQAIDTQYF; cdr3_nt: TGCGCCAGCAGCCAACTCGGACAGGCCATAGATACGCAGTATTTT